This T cell receptor (beta chain) appears in the sequencing data of a study of cytotoxic CD8 clonotypes in ibrutinib-treated CLL. Study-wide results and caveats: The public clonotypes identified were infrequent and showed contraction or stability on treatment.

The germline V and J ends were trimmed by 2 bases and 5 bases, with 12 bases remaining between them. The CDR3 loop spans 14 amino acids. The germline CDR1 and CDR2 sequences are ENHRY and SYGVKD. As for this clone: Its cognate antigen is unknown.

Deep sequencing aimed at 1 in 200,000 to 1 in 1 million T cells' resolution. TCRdb's copy holds only in-frame clones and misses some; the assay was immunoSEQ multiplex PCR. The sample shows roughly 63,000 clones, roughly 50% of them seen only once. The sequence came from a human donor with chronic lymphocytic leukemia. Source: PBMCs, taken after 12 months of ibrutinib treatment. The chain uses TRBV10-3 and TRBJ2-5, with D perhaps matching TRBD1 (6 bases). This CDR3 reads CAISEPGQGETQYF. In nucleotides, the CDR3 is TGTGCCATCAGTGAGCCGGGACAAGGGGAGACCCAGTACTTC.